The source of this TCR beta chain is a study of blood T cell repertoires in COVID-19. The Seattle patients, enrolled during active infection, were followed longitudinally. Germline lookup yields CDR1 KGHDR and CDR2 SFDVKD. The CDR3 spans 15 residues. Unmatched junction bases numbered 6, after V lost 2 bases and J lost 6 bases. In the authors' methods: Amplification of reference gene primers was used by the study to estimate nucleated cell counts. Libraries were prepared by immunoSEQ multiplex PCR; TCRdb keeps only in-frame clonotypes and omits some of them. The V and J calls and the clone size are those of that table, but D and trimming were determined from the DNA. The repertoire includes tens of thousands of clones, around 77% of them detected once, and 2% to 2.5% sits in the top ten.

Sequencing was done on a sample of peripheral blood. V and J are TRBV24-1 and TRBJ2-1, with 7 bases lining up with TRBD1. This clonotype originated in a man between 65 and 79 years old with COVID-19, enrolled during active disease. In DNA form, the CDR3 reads TGTGCCACCAGTGATTCCAGGGGGTCAAGCAATGAGCAGTTCTTC. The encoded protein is CATSDSRGSSNEQFF.